This T cell receptor (beta chain) was sequenced during a study of neurological immune-mediated disorders. Study-wide background: Among some 35 multiple sclerosis patients, some 31 were relapsing-remitting and 3 were secondary progressive. Overall study findings and caveats: Multiple sclerosis patients had less TCR clonal expansion than even healthy controls, unlike HTLV-1-associated myelopathy. For the multiple sclerosis repertoire cluster, an association with any clinical or MRI feature was absent.

One entry per CDR3 protein results from TCRdb running MiXCR on the 5' RACE reads. In the table there are tens of thousands of distinct CDR3 sequences, less than 5.5% of which are singletons. Germline V gene sequence: CDR1 MNHEY, CDR2 SVGAGI. The CDR3 sequence is 17 residues long. V lost 6 bases, J lost 3 bases, and 16 bases stayed unmatched. This clonotype was found many times. Its target is unknown. Specimen: PBMCs. This TCR derives from a young man with multiple sclerosis. The chain has TRBV6-5 and TRBJ2-7; 8 bases map to TRBD2. The CDR3, as DNA: TGTGCCAGCAGAACCCGAACCGCGGGGGGTTTGTACTACGAGCAGTACTTC. Protein product: CASRTRTAGGLYYEQYF.